This is a list of T cell receptor beta chains from one sample in a study of identical twins. A single record per CDR3 protein comes from TCRdb applying MiXCR to the 5' RACE reads. The sample gives 450,000 or so distinct CDR3 sequences, under 20% of which show up once; roughly 12% is in the top ten. Sequencing used naive T cells sorted from blood. The origin of the receptors is a man aged 50 to 59 in good health. The CDR3 runs from the conserved cysteine through the conserved F or W. The order of the fields is J gene, D gene, V gene, clone size, CDR3 DNA, CDR3 protein. D genes are given only for firm matches. Not all rows give a size; the values are once, few, many and, for expanded clones, a class.

>TRBJ1-2|.|TRBV12-3/TRBV12-4|many
TGTGCCAGCAGTGATCCGGCGGGAGGCAACTATGGCTACACCTTC
CASSDPAGGNYGYTF
>TRBJ2-2|.|TRBV10-3|.
TGTGCCAGCAAACAGATCACCGGGGAGCTGTTTTTT
CASKQITGELFF
>TRBJ1-6|TRBD1|TRBV5-1|.
TGCGCCAGCAGAGAGGGACAGGGAAATTCACCCCTCCACTTT
CASREGQGNSPLHF
>TRBJ2-3|.|TRBV7-9|.
TGTGCCAGCTCCCCCCTGGGGACAGATACGCAGTATTTT
CASSPLGTDTQYF
>TRBJ2-7|.|TRBV15|many
TGTGCCACCAGCAGACTAATAGGGGGCGAGCAGTACTTC
CATSRLIGGEQYF
>TRBJ2-2|.|TRBV7-9|.
TGTGCCAGTAGACAGCCTAAACGTACGTTGAACACCGGGGAGCTGTTTTTT
CASRQPKRTLNTGELFF
>TRBJ1-4|.|TRBV15|.
TGTGCCACCAGCGGGCAGGGTTTTGAAAAACTGTTTTTT
CATSGQGFEKLFF
>TRBJ2-7|TRBD2|TRBV18|many
TGTGCCAGCTCACCGGGGGGGTTTGAGCAGTACTTC
CASSPGGFEQYF
>TRBJ2-7|.|TRBV6-1|.
TGTGCCAGCCGGGGTATTGGGGACTCTATATTCTACGAGCAGTACTTC
CASRGIGDSIFYEQYF
>TRBJ2-1|TRBD1|TRBV20-1|.
TGCAGTGCTAGAGACGACAGGGTCTACAATGAGCAGTTCTTC
CSARDDRVYNEQFF
>TRBJ1-1|.|TRBV28|.
TGTGCCAGCGGGAGGGGTTGGAGATCTGAAGCTTTCTTT
CASGRGWRSEAFF
>TRBJ2-7|TRBD2|TRBV5-1|few
TGCGCCAGCAGCCCTACGGCGGGGGGGCACTACGAGCAGTACTTC
CASSPTAGGHYEQYF
>TRBJ1-4|TRBD1|TRBV20-1|.
TGCAGTGCTAGAGCCGACAGGGATGAGGACGAAAAACTGTTTTTT
CSARADRDEDEKLFF
>TRBJ1-1|.|TRBV6-5|few
TGTGCCAGCAGTTATCAGGGGCCGGGGACGGCTGAAGCTTTCTTT
CASSYQGPGTAEAFF
>TRBJ1-1|.|TRBV12-3/TRBV12-4|many
TGTGCCAGCAGTTCCTCAGGGTTTGGCACTGAAGCTTTCTTT
CASSSSGFGTEAFF
>TRBJ2-2|.|TRBV20-1|once
TGCAGTGCTAGAGCCGGGTCTCGAGGTTCCGGGGAGCTGTTTTTT
CSARAGSRGSGELFF
>TRBJ2-7|.|TRBV29-1|many
TGCAGCGCCGGGGGTACCTACGAGCAGTACTTC
CSAGGTYEQYF
>TRBJ2-5|.|TRBV11-2|once
TGTGCCAGCAGCTTATACGGCACCAAGGGAGAGACCCAGTACTTC
CASSLYGTKGETQYF
>TRBJ1-6|.|TRBV7-2|once
TGTGCCAGCAGCCCCTCCGGGACATTAAATTCACCCCTCCACTTT
CASSPSGTLNSPLHF
>TRBJ2-2|.|TRBV20-1|.
TGCAGTGCTAGAGTCGCGGGGGCCACCGGGGAGCTGTTTTTT
CSARVAGATGELFF
>TRBJ1-1|TRBD1|TRBV2|.
TGTGCCAGCATCCCCGACAGGGGGAACACTGAAGCTTTCTTT
CASIPDRGNTEAFF
>TRBJ2-1|TRBD2|TRBV12-3/TRBV12-4|few
TGTGCCAGCAGAGGACTAGCGGCGGTAAGGGTCGATGAGCAGTTCTTC
CASRGLAAVRVDEQFF